The 29 T cell receptor beta chains presented below share a single source sample, sequenced in a study of blood T cells in healthy people across ages. The second PCR ran about 6 to 12 cycles with a sample-barcoded 5' primer and J-beta primers. MiXCR was run by TCRdb on the 5' RACE reads, yielding one entry per CDR3 protein. The data show fewer than 750,000 distinct CDR3 sequences, less than 60% seen once. Sequenced: blood. Source of these receptors: a man older than 75 in good health.

This chain joins TRBV3-1 and TRBJ1-2; no reliable D call. The CDR3 runs to 12 residues. Germline CDR1 LGHDT, CDR2 YNNKEL (reference sequence). Deletions cut 1 base from V and 7 bases from J, with 7 bases between. The CDR3, as DNA: TGTGCCAGCAGCCAAGGGGAAAGTGGCTACACCTTC. Translating gives CASSQGESGYTF.

The chain recombines TRBV7-8 with TRBJ2-1, with a tentative D call TRBD2 (5 bases). V dropped 5 bases and J dropped 6 bases, with 23 bases sitting between them. The CDR3 loop spans 17 amino acids. The germline V gene encodes CDR1 SGHVS and CDR2 FQNEAQ. CDR3: CASSRGRGGYGLNEQFF. The CDR3 DNA reads as TGTGCCAGCAGCCGAGGGCGCGGAGGCTACGGCCTCAATGAGCAGTTCTTC. The whole variable domain, filled in from reference TRBV7-8 and TRBJ2-1, reads GAGVSQSPRYKVAKRGQDVALRCDPISGHVSLFWYQQALGQGPEFLTYFQNEAQLDKSGLPSDRFFAERPEGSVSTLKIQRTQQEDSAVYLCASSRGRGGYGLNEQFFGPGTRLTVL.

V and J are TRBV29-1 and TRBJ2-7, with 8 bases matching TRBD1. Germline CDR1 SQVTM, CDR2 ANQGSEA. This CDR3 is 13 amino acids long. CDR3 bases: TGCACCATACCGGGACAGGAGGTGCACGAGCAGTACTTC. Protein product: CTIPGQEVHEQYF.

As concerns this clonotype: Compared with germline, one end of the junction differs, possibly owing to a read error. The chain links TRBV4-2 to TRBJ1-1; a weak D match, TRBD1 (5 bases). The CDR3 spans 15 residues. Looked up from germline, CDR1 is LGHNA and CDR2 is YNFKEQ. CDR3 loop: CTSSQEDSRRSEAFF. DNA of the CDR3: TGTACCAGCAGCCAAGAAGACAGCCGGCGTTCGGAAGCTTTCTTT.

The gene calls are TRBV6-5 and TRBJ1-2, with a possible D match to TRBD1 (5 bases). V was pared by 6 bases and J by 4 bases, with 24 bases between. The germline CDR1 and CDR2 sequences are MNHEY and SVGAGI. The CDR3 spans 17 residues. This CDR3 is CASSYRTGTGTSYGYTF. As DNA, the CDR3 is TGTGCCAGCAGCTATAGGACCGGGACCGGGACGTCCTATGGCTACACCTTC.

This clonotype was picked up one time. The chain combines TRBV25-1 with TRBJ2-7, with D possibly being TRBD1 (5 bases). The V gene's germline CDR1 is MGHDK and CDR2 SYGVNS. The CDR3 extends over 14 amino acids. V gave up 8 bases and J gave up 7 bases, with 21 bases separating them. In DNA form, the CDR3 reads TGTGCCAGCGGGGCGCTCCTGGGGTACAATGAGCAGTACTTC. Translating it yields CASGALLGYNEQYF.

This clonotype has just a few counts. In DNA form, the CDR3 reads TGCGCCAGCAGCTTGGACGTGGGGACAGGGAGCACTGAAGCTTTCTTT. Translated, it gives CASSLDVGTGSTEAFF. The V call is TRBV5-1, the J call TRBJ1-1; 9 bases match TRBD1. V lost 0 bases to trimming and J lost 4 bases; unmatched junction nucleotides: 7. The CDR3 sequence is 16 residues long. The germline gives CDR1 SGHRS, CDR2 YFSETQ.

As DNA, the CDR3 is TGTGCCAGCAGTTACGGTCAGGACTTTGGTGCTTTCTTT. Translating it yields CASSYGQDFGAFF. This chain connects TRBV6-5 to TRBJ1-1; no firm D call. This CDR3 region has 13 residues. V lost 2 bases, J lost 11 bases, and 15 bases lay in between. Germline loops: CDR1 MNHEY, CDR2 SVGAGI.

This clonotype was seen only a few times. The chain carries TRBV12-3 or TRBV12-4 and TRBJ2-5, with 8 bases matching TRBD2. The junction had 8 bases not matched to a gene; V was cut back by 6 bases and J by 5 bases. This CDR3 is 14 amino acids long. CDR3 coding DNA: TGTGCCAGCAGCTGGGGACTAGAGCAGGAGACCCAGTACTTC. Protein: CASSWGLEQETQYF.

This clonotype turned up a few times. The genes are TRBV13 and TRBJ2-5; D unclear. This CDR3 contains 13 residues. V shed 6 bases and J shed 2 bases, with 10 bases lying between them. CDR1 PRHDT and CDR2 FYEKMQ come from the germline V gene (reference sequence). The CDR3 reads CASSRQEQETQYF. CDR3 nucleotide sequence: TGTGCCAGCAGTCGCCAGGAGCAAGAGACCCAGTACTTC.

CDR3 sequence reads: CASRSWRETYNEQFF. The CDR3 DNA sequence: TGTGCCAGCAGAAGCTGGCGGGAGACTTACAATGAGCAGTTCTTC. The rearrangement uses TRBV27 and TRBJ2-1, with 7 bases lining up with TRBD2. Unmatched junction bases numbered 9, after V lost 6 bases and J lost 4 bases. Germline loops: CDR1 MNHEY, CDR2 SMNVEV (reference sequence). The CDR3 has 15 residues.

This sequence joins TRBV11-1 and TRBJ2-5; no firm D call. Germline V CDR1 and CDR2: SGHAT, FQDESV (reference sequence). Trimming pared 5 bases from V and 0 bases from J, leaving 10 bases between. There are 14 residues in the CDR3. Here the CDR3 reads CASSRNGNQETQYF. CDR3 in DNA: TGTGCCAGCAGCCGGAACGGTAACCAAGAGACCCAGTACTTC.

The V call is TRBV20-1, the J call TRBJ1-4, with D hard to call. The germline V gene encodes CDR1 DFQATT and CDR2 SNEGSKA (reference sequence). Trimming shortened V by 2 bases and J by 8 bases, and 12 bases separated the two germline ends. The CDR3 totals 13 residues. Here the CDR3 DNA reads TGCAGTGCTAGACCTGGACTGGGGGAAAAACTGTTTTTT. Amino acids: CSARPGLGEKLFF.

This clonotype was seen more than once but under ten times. The V gene is TRBV20-1, the J gene TRBJ1-6, with D perhaps TRBD1 (5 bases). The CDR3 is 14 residues long. Germline V gene sequence: CDR1 DFQATT, CDR2 SNEGSKA (reference sequence). Trimming pared 0 bases from V and 8 bases from J, leaving 11 bases between. CDR3 bases: TGCAGTGCTAGAGATCGGGCGGGGGATTCACCCCTCCACTTT. Translating gives CSARDRAGDSPLHF.

This clonotype showed up just a few times. V is TRBV9 and J is TRBJ2-7, with 9 bases aligning to TRBD2. The CDR3 consists of 16 residues. Germline V gene lookup returns CDR1 SGDLS and CDR2 YYNGEE. Trimming removed 3 bases from V and 0 bases from J; junction bases left unmatched: 7. The CDR3 sequence is CASSASSGVLSYEQYF. In DNA form, the CDR3 reads TGTGCCAGCAGCGCTTCTAGCGGGGTCCTCTCCTACGAGCAGTACTTC.

The chain links TRBV5-6 to TRBJ1-2; possibly TRBD1 for D (5 bases). This CDR3 contains 18 residues. The V end was cut by 1 base, the J end by 6 bases, with 25 bases between. The germline CDR1 and CDR2 sequences are SGHDT and YYEEEE. The chain's CDR3 is CASSLIRENRLRMNGYTF. CDR3 DNA: TGTGCCAGCAGCTTGATCAGGGAGAACAGACTTAGGATGAATGGCTACACCTTC.

This clonotype was seen more than once but under ten times. This may be a read error, as it is one base from a much larger clone. The chain carries TRBV6-5 and TRBJ2-7, with a possible D match to TRBD2 (6 bases). In germline, CDR1 is MNHEY, CDR2 SVGAGI. Trimming cost V 2 bases and J 2 bases, with 10 bases left between them. CDR3 size: 14 residues. The CDR3 nucleotides are TGTGCCAGCAGTTACGCGGGGCAAGCCTACGAGCAGTACTTC. Encoded protein: CASSYAGQAYEQYF.

Here the CDR3 reads CASSALGARYEQYF. DNA for the CDR3: TGTGCCAGCAGCGCACTGGGGGCGCGGTACGAGCAGTACTTC. This chain uses TRBV7-9 with TRBJ2-7; tentatively, D is TRBD1 (6 bases). Trimming shortened V by 5 bases and J by 4 bases, and 15 bases separated the two germline ends. CDR3 length equals 14 residues. CDR1 is SEHNR and CDR2 is FQNEAQ in the germline V gene (reference sequence).

The V call is TRBV7-9, the J call TRBJ1-1; 7 nucleotides align to TRBD1. The V segment lost 1 base and the J segment 1 base; nucleotides outside the gene matches: 9. This CDR3 comprises 17 residues. The germline gives CDR1 SEHNR, CDR2 FQNEAQ (reference sequence). CDR3 sequence reads: CASSLGQLGGGNTEAFF. The DNA for the CDR3 is TGTGCCAGCAGCTTAGGCCAACTAGGGGGCGGGAACACTGAAGCTTTCTTT.

This clonotype was counted a single time. V is TRBV2 and J is TRBJ2-7; D is possibly TRBD1 (5 bases). The CDR3 extends over 15 amino acids. Looked up from germline, CDR1 is SNHLY and CDR2 is FYNNEI. Between the trimmed V and J ends, which lost 8 bases and 7 bases, there was a span of 24 bases. Written as DNA, the CDR3 is TGTGCCAGCGCCCCTCCGAGCAGGGTAATAAATGAGCAGTACTTC. Its protein product is CASAPPSRVINEQYF.

In its sample, this clonotype was seen many times. The V and J genes are TRBV12-5 and TRBJ1-1; D is unresolved. The germline V gene has CDR1 LGHNT and CDR2 FRNRAP. V dropped 7 bases and J dropped 3 bases, with 15 bases sitting between them. The CDR3 is 14 amino acids. Here the CDR3 reads CASAPPPRHTEAFF. The DNA for the CDR3 is TGTGCTAGTGCTCCCCCCCCCCGGCACACTGAAGCTTTCTTT.

The rearrangement uses TRBV4-3 and TRBJ2-2; D is undetermined. With 0 bases removed from V and 7 bases from J, the gap between germline ends came to 9 bases. The CDR3 consists of 14 residues. Germline V gene lookup returns CDR1 LGHNA and CDR2 YSLEER. CDR3 residues: CASSQEDIIGELFF. CDR3 sequence (DNA): TGCGCCAGCAGCCAAGAAGACATCATCGGGGAGCTGTTTTTT.

Only a few counts were recorded for this clonotype. V gene TRBV27 combines with J gene TRBJ1-2, with D tentatively TRBD1 (6 bases). V was cut by 6 bases and J by 2 bases, with 13 bases left in between. CDR1 and CDR2 from the germline V gene are MNHEY and SMNVEV (reference sequence). The CDR3 sequence is 14 residues long. The CDR3 nucleotides are TGTGCCAGCAGCAAGGGGACAAGAAACTATGGCTACACCTTC. Residues: CASSKGTRNYGYTF.

With respect to this clonotype: This may stem from a read error, because a much larger clone lies one nucleotide away. The chain carries TRBV7-9 and TRBJ2-4; 7 bases line up with TRBD2. The DNA end lines up better with TRBJ2-7; the J call may be wrong. This CDR3 is built from 15 residues. The germline gives CDR1 SEHNR, CDR2 FQNEAQ (reference sequence). CDR3 in DNA: TGTGCCAGCAGCAGCGCTAGCGGAGTCTCCTACGAGCAGTACTTC. It codes for CASSSASGVSYEQYF.

The chain carries TRBV5-5 and TRBJ2-7; weak D call: TRBD1 (6 bases). V dropped 4 bases and J dropped 4 bases, with 18 bases sitting between them. Germline V gives CDR1 SGHKS, CDR2 YYEKEE (reference sequence). The CDR3 spans 15 residues. The CDR3 coding sequence is TGTGCCAGCAGCCCCAGGGGTGCCCCAGATTACGAGCAGTACTTC. The encoded protein is CASSPRGAPDYEQYF.

About this clonotype itself: This may be a read error, as it is one base from a much larger clone. The chain joins TRBV6-5 to TRBJ2-5; 7 positions match TRBD2. Germline lookup yields CDR1 MNHEY and CDR2 SVGAGI. The CDR3 loop spans 15 amino acids. CDR3 sequence reads: CASSREGGGRETRYF. CDR3 nucleotide sequence: TGTGCCAGCAGTCGGGAAGGCGGGGGTAGAGAGACCCGGTACTTC.

This clonotype appeared a few times. This rearrangement joins TRBV12-3 or TRBV12-4 to TRBJ1-2; perhaps TRBD1 as D (5 bases). The length of the CDR3 is 16 residues. V was shortened by 4 bases and J by 3 bases, with 18 bases between the two germline ends. CDR3 protein: CASSSGTPGGHYGYTF. The CDR3 coding sequence is TGTGCCAGCAGTTCTGGGACTCCCGGGGGTCACTATGGCTACACCTTC.

This clonotype was seen a handful of times. At one of its ends the junction is not consistent with the germline gene, which may arise from a read error. CDR3 protein: CSVRRTEAFF. CDR3 nucleotides: TGCTCCGTTCGACGGACTGAAGCTTTCTTT. The chain combines TRBV27 with TRBJ1-1; unclear D gene. Germline values: CDR1 MNHEY, CDR2 SMNVEV (reference sequence). This CDR3 spans 10 amino acids.

There are a few counts of this clonotype. The V gene is TRBV2, the J gene TRBJ1-4; a weak D match, TRBD1 (6 bases). This CDR3 region has 13 residues. Germline V CDR1 and CDR2: SNHLY, FYNNEI. V was clipped by 8 bases and J by 5 bases, with 12 bases between them. The CDR3 protein is CASYRTVNEKLFF. The DNA for the CDR3 is TGTGCCAGCTATCGGACAGTAAATGAAAAACTGTTTTTT.